These T cell receptor beta chains were read from a single sample in a study of T cell clusters in autoimmune cytopenias. After re-calling the multiplex PCR reads, TCRdb lists one entry per CDR3 protein, DNA absent. The table for this sample gives fewer than 3,500 distinct CDR3 sequences. The data were also submitted as part of a second study, on T cell repertoires in aging, cancer and after chemotherapy.

The sequencing input was peripheral blood. All receptors derive from a human donor with an autoimmune cytopenia or autoimmune hepatitis (not recorded which). The CDR3 runs from the conserved cysteine through the conserved F or W. The order of the fields is clone size, V gene, J gene, CDR3 protein. Clone size appears in some rows only: once, few, many, or a class for an expanded clone.

clone_size: medium-sized; v_call: TRBV19; j_call: TRBJ2-2; cdr3_aa: CASSMKGAYNTGELFF
clone_size: -; v_call: TRBV27; j_call: TRBJ2-3; cdr3_aa: CASSSTIAGGLPDTQYF
clone_size: medium-sized; v_call: TRBV5-5; j_call: TRBJ1-2; cdr3_aa: CASSPDSGGYGYTF
clone_size: medium-sized; v_call: TRBV6-1; j_call: TRBJ2-1; cdr3_aa: CASSYSTSGRAGGRAYNEQFF
clone_size: medium-sized; v_call: TRBV18; j_call: TRBJ2-7; cdr3_aa: CASSTQAIRTDSSEQYF
clone_size: -; v_call: TRBV6-2/TRBV6-3; j_call: TRBJ1-5; cdr3_aa: CASSATGTFNQPQHF
clone_size: -; v_call: TRBV29-1; j_call: TRBJ2-3; cdr3_aa: CSVNPAGGLDTQYF
clone_size: -; v_call: TRBV5-4; j_call: TRBJ2-5; cdr3_aa: CASSLKGTGETQYF
clone_size: -; v_call: TRBV24-1; j_call: TRBJ2-1; cdr3_aa: CATSEQGYNEQFF
clone_size: -; v_call: TRBV24-1; j_call: TRBJ2-3; cdr3_aa: CATSDPRDLRTQYF
clone_size: -; v_call: TRBV18; j_call: TRBJ1-3; cdr3_aa: CASSPQRNSGNTIYF
clone_size: medium-sized; v_call: TRBV27; j_call: TRBJ2-5; cdr3_aa: CASSHGPWETQYF
clone_size: -; v_call: TRBV7-9; j_call: TRBJ1-6; cdr3_aa: CASSSGQDNSPLHF
clone_size: -; v_call: TRBV6-5; j_call: TRBJ1-4; cdr3_aa: CASSYSGGGEKLFF
clone_size: -; v_call: TRBV4-1; j_call: TRBJ2-2; cdr3_aa: CASSQEAGGHTGELFF
clone_size: medium-sized; v_call: TRBV5-5; j_call: TRBJ2-3; cdr3_aa: CASRDLTGAGTDTQYF
clone_size: -; v_call: TRBV5-1; j_call: TRBJ1-1; cdr3_aa: CASSHDRVNTEAFF
clone_size: -; v_call: TRBV7-9; j_call: TRBJ2-6; cdr3_aa: CASSTQGLGSGANVLTF
clone_size: -; v_call: TRBV15; j_call: TRBJ2-1; cdr3_aa: CATRTGTGSPKSSYNEQFF
clone_size: -; v_call: TRBV5-6; j_call: TRBJ1-5; cdr3_aa: CASSWRTGRDSNQPQHF
clone_size: -; v_call: TRBV7-9; j_call: TRBJ1-1; cdr3_aa: CASSTRRNTEAFF
clone_size: medium-sized; v_call: TRBV29-1; j_call: TRBJ1-2; cdr3_aa: CSVEGVVGYGYTF
clone_size: -; v_call: TRBV5-1; j_call: TRBJ2-1; cdr3_aa: CATRTGGSMDNEQFF
clone_size: -; v_call: TRBV6-5; j_call: TRBJ2-3; cdr3_aa: CASSEGTSGGDTQYF
clone_size: medium-sized; v_call: TRBV6-2/TRBV6-3; j_call: TRBJ2-2; cdr3_aa: CASSQQGVGELFF
clone_size: medium-sized; v_call: TRBV30; j_call: TRBJ1-1; cdr3_aa: CAWDRQGLNTEAFF
clone_size: medium-sized; v_call: TRBV5-5; j_call: TRBJ2-6; cdr3_aa: CASSFTYGGLGRANVLTF
clone_size: medium-sized; v_call: TRBV5-4; j_call: TRBJ2-1; cdr3_aa: CASSLDHYNEQFF
clone_size: -; v_call: TRBV18; j_call: TRBJ1-2; cdr3_aa: CASSPDSSYGYTF
clone_size: medium-sized; v_call: TRBV19; j_call: TRBJ2-5; cdr3_aa: CASSIETGGTQYF
clone_size: -; v_call: TRBV5-1; j_call: TRBJ2-3; cdr3_aa: CASSLSGHPPDTQYF
clone_size: medium-sized; v_call: TRBV11-2; j_call: TRBJ2-2; cdr3_aa: CASSSGKGMNTGELFF
clone_size: medium-sized; v_call: TRBV7-9; j_call: TRBJ2-1; cdr3_aa: CATDRSGHEQFF
clone_size: medium-sized; v_call: TRBV19; j_call: TRBJ1-1; cdr3_aa: CASSIRNTEAFF
clone_size: -; v_call: TRBV5-6; j_call: TRBJ2-1; cdr3_aa: CASSAGGAFIDEQFF
clone_size: -; v_call: TRBV5-6; j_call: TRBJ1-5; cdr3_aa: CASSLTGGWGQPQHF
clone_size: medium-sized; v_call: TRBV29-1; j_call: TRBJ2-1; cdr3_aa: CSVPQRSSYNEQFF
clone_size: -; v_call: TRBV5-1; j_call: TRBJ2-2; cdr3_aa: CASSPPGRTNTGELFF
clone_size: -; v_call: TRBV5-6; j_call: TRBJ1-5; cdr3_aa: CASSPGTAREAQHF
clone_size: -; v_call: TRBV11-2; j_call: TRBJ2-1; cdr3_aa: CASSLGAGDYNEQFF
clone_size: -; v_call: TRBV19; j_call: TRBJ2-1; cdr3_aa: CASSAGGLAGVGQFF
clone_size: -; v_call: TRBV6-2/TRBV6-3; j_call: TRBJ2-2; cdr3_aa: CASRHRRRGLNTGELFF
clone_size: -; v_call: TRBV6-6; j_call: TRBJ1-3; cdr3_aa: CASSHSFQFEGTTGNTIYF
clone_size: medium-sized; v_call: TRBV29-1; j_call: TRBJ2-7; cdr3_aa: CSVVAQNYEQYF
clone_size: -; v_call: TRBV19; j_call: TRBJ2-7; cdr3_aa: CASSRGLSYEQYF
clone_size: medium-sized; v_call: TRBV11-3; j_call: TRBJ2-7; cdr3_aa: CASSYRGYEQYF
clone_size: -; v_call: TRBV6-2/TRBV6-3; j_call: TRBJ1-5; cdr3_aa: CASSLYGGGNQPQHF
clone_size: large; v_call: TRBV6-5; j_call: TRBJ2-2; cdr3_aa: CAISPGTGESRGGELFF
clone_size: medium-sized; v_call: TRBV19; j_call: TRBJ2-3; cdr3_aa: CASSEQGEDTQYF
clone_size: medium-sized; v_call: TRBV6-2/TRBV6-3; j_call: TRBJ2-1; cdr3_aa: CASSYSEAGGSYNEQFF
clone_size: -; v_call: TRBV5-4; j_call: TRBJ2-4; cdr3_aa: CASSFDRENIQYF
clone_size: large; v_call: TRBV5-4; j_call: TRBJ1-3; cdr3_aa: CASSPKGSGNTIYF